Listed here is a single T cell receptor beta chain. Its antigen has not been determined. Base qualities were left out, and no much larger clone turns up one base away. The sample comes from a study of Ad26.COV2.S vaccination and SARS-CoV-2 variants (dated by TCRdb to the early 2020s). Notes on the research overall: TCRbeta repertoire sequencing was used to assess the specificity and breadth of SARS-CoV-2-reactive T cell receptors after Ad26.COV2.S vaccination. A total of around 32 samples were included in the TCR-sequenced set, comprising roughly 20 Ad26.COV2.S vaccine recipients, 5 placebo recipients and 8 SARS-CoV-2 convalescent individuals.

Results the study describes overall, beyond this receptor: Higher spike-specific TCR breadth was observed in Ad26.COV2.S recipients than in placebo recipients (P = 0.0014). According to the authors, total T cell responses may have been underestimated by the TCR breadth and depth analyses. Non-spike TCR breadth was comparable between vaccine and placebo recipients, consistent with the vaccine containing only spike. After vaccination, spike-specific CD8+ and CD4+ T cell responses were reported to show substantial breadth.

TCRbeta CDR3 regions were sequenced with the immunoSEQ Assay. After extraction, genomic DNA underwent amplification by bias-controlled multiplex PCR, followed by high-throughput sequencing. As for the authors' bioinformatics: To quantify the absolute abundance of every unique TCRbeta CDR3 region, sequences were collapsed and filtered. T cell fraction was estimated by normalizing TCRbeta template counts to usable DNA, with usable DNA measured through amplification of reference genes found in all nucleated cells. Repertoire TCRs were annotated as SARS-CoV-2-specific when V gene, CDR3 amino acid sequence and J gene were exactly matched to a known reactive TCR set. The reference SARS-CoV-2 TCR set was obtained from MIRA and was filtered for enrichment in COVID-19-positive ImmuneCODE repertoires, whereby public or cross-reactive TCRs were removed. Using the MIRA antigens, annotated TCRs were further analysed by specific ORF or by position within an ORF. Depth was the summed frequency of annotated unique rearrangements, while breadth was defined as annotated unique rearrangements over total unique productive rearrangements. Group comparisons of TCR breadth used two-sided Wilcoxon rank-sum tests. Not all clones reach the TCRdb copy of this immuneACCESS table, which keeps in-frame sequences only. Checked studies attribute under half of the gap to unresolved V genes and leave the rest unexplained. The D gene and trimming were derived from the DNA, and the V and J assignments and clone size from that table. For this sample there are approximately 400,000 clones; about 92% appear just once. Together, the top ten hold about 3.8% of the sample.

Trimming at the junction amounts to 5 bases on V and 1 base on J, and the germline ends lie 11 bases apart. From cysteine to phenylalanine, the CDR3 is 14 amino acids long. The sequence is cut down to CDR3 DNA, 42 bases in frame from base 1. Based on the germline V gene (reference sequence), the CDR1 and CDR2 sequences are PRHDT and FYEKMQ. The time point tag for this specimen amounts to: individuals recovered from natural SARS-CoV-2 infection. The TCR sequence derives from a human donor who had recovered from COVID-19. Recombination joined TRBV13 with TRBJ1-1, with no confident D gene call. The sequencing used peripheral blood, collected after recovery from COVID-19. The DNA is TGTGCCAGCAGCCTAAAGGCGGGGAACACTGAAGCTTTCTTT. This sequence encodes CASSLKAGNTEAFF.